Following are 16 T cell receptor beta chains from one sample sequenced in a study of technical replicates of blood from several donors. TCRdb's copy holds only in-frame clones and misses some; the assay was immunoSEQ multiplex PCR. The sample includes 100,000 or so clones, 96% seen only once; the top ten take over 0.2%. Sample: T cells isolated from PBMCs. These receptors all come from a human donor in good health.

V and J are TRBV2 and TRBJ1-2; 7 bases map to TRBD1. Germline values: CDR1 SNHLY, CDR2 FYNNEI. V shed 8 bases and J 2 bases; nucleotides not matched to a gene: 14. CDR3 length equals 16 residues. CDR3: CASGLGWDRGNYGYTF. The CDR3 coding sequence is TGTGCCAGCGGGCTCGGATGGGACAGAGGGAACTATGGCTACACCTTC.

Written as DNA, the CDR3 is TGTGTCAGAAGCGGTGAGGCCACTGAAGCTTTCTTT. This encodes CVRSGEATEAFF. The chain combines TRBV7-5 with TRBJ1-1. TRBV7-5 is a pseudogene. The CDR3 consists of 12 residues.

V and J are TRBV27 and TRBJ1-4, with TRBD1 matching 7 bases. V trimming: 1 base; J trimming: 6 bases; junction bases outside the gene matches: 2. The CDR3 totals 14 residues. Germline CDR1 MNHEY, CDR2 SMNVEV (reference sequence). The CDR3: CASSLWQGDEKLFF. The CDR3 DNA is TGTGCCAGCAGTTTATGGCAGGGGGATGAAAAACTGTTTTTT.

CDR3 residues: CASRPTGFSQPQHF. In nucleotides, the CDR3 is TGTGCCAGCAGACCGACAGGGTTTAGTCAGCCCCAGCATTTT. The genes are TRBV6-5 and TRBJ1-5; 7 bases are a match to TRBD1. This CDR3 has 14 residues. Trimming at V came to 6 bases and at J to 6 bases, leaving 8 bases not matched to a gene. Germline assignment: CDR1 MNHEY and CDR2 SVGAGI.

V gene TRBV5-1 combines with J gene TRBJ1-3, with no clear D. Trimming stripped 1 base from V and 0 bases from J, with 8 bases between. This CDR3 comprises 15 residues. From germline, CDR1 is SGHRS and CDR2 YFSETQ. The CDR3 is CASSLTAYSGNTIYF. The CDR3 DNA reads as TGCGCCAGCAGCTTGACAGCTTACTCTGGAAACACCATATATTTT.

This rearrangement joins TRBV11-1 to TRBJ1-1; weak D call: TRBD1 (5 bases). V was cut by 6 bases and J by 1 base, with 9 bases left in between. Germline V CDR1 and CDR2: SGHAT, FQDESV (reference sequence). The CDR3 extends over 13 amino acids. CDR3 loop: CASRPQGNTEAFF. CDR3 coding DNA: TGTGCCAGCAGACCGCAGGGGAACACTGAAGCTTTCTTT.

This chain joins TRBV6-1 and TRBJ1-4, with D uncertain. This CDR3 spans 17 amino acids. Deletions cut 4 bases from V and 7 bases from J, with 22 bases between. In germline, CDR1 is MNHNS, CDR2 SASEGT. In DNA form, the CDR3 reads TGTGCCAGCAGTGGAACAATGAGGAGTATCCTTAGTGAAAAACTGTTTTTT. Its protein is CASSGTMRSILSEKLFF.

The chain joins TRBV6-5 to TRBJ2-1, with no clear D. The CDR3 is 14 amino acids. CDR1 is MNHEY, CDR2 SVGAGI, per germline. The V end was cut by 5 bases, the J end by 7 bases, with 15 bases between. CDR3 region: CASSPLALRNEQFF. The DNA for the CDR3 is TGTGCCAGCAGTCCACTCGCGCTTCGTAATGAGCAGTTCTTC.

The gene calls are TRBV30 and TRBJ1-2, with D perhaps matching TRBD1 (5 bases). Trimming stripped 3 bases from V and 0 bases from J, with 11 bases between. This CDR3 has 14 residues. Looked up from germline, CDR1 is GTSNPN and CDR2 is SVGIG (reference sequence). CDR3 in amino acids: CAWSHGGANYGYTF. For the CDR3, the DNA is TGTGCCTGGAGCCATGGGGGGGCTAACTATGGCTACACCTTC.

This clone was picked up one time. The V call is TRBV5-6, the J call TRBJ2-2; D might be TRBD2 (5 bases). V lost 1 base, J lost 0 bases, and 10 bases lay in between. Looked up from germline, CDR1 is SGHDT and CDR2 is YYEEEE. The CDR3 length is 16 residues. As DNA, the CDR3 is TGTGCCAGCAGCTTGAGGGAGAAAGCGAACACCGGGGAGCTGTTTTTT. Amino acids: CASSLREKANTGELFF.

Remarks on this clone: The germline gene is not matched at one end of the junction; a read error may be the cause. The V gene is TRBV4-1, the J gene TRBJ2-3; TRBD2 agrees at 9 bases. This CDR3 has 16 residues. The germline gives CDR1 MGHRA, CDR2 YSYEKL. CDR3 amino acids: CASSQGGRALPYTQYF. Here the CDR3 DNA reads TGCGCCAGCAGTCAAGGCGGGAGGGCTCTACCGTATACGCAGTATTTT.

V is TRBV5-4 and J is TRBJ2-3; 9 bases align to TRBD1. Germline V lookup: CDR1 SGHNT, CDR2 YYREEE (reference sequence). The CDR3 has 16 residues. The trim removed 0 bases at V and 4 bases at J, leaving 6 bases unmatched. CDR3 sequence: CASSLALDRGADTQYF. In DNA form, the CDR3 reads TGTGCCAGCAGCTTGGCCCTGGACAGGGGCGCAGATACGCAGTATTTT. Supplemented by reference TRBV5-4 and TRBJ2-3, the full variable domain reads ETGVTQSPTHLIKTRGQQVTLRCSSQSGHNTVSWYQQALGQGPQFIFQYYREEENGRGNFPPRFSGLQFPNYSSELNVNALELDDSALYLCASSLALDRGADTQYFGPGTRLTVL.

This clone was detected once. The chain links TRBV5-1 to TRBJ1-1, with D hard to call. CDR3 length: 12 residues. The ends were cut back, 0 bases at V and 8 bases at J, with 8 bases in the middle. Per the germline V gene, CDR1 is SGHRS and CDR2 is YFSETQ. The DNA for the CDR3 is TGCGCCAGCAGCTTGGAAAGCGTAGAAGCTTTCTTT. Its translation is CASSLESVEAFF.

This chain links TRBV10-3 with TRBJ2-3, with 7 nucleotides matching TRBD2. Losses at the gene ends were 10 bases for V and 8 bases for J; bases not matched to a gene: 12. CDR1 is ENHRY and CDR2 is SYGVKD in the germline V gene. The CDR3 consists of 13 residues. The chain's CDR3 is CATWAGDQSTQYF. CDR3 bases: TGTGCCACCTGGGCGGGAGATCAGTCTACGCAGTATTTT.

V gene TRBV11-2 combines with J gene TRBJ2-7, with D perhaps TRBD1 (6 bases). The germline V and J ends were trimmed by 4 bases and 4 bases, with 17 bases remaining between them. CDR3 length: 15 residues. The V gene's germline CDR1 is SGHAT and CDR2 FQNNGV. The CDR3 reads CASSSGQLLYYEQYF. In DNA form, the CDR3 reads TGTGCCAGCAGCTCGGGACAACTACTTTATTACGAGCAGTACTTC.

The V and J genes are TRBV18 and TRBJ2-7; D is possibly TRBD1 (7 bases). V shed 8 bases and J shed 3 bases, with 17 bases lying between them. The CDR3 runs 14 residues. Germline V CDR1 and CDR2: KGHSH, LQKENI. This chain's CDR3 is CASAAGQTSYEQYF. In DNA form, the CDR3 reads TGTGCCAGCGCGGCGGGACAGACGAGCTACGAGCAGTACTTC.